Each of the 11 T cell receptor beta chains below was sequenced from the same sample in a study of blood T cell repertoires in COVID-19. Sequenced by immunoSEQ multiplex PCR; TCRdb stores in-frame clones only, minus some. The table shows 250,000 to 300,000 clones, with roughly 90% occurring only once. The sequencing sample was made of PBMCs or T cells enriched from blood (not recorded which). The receptors derive from a middle-aged woman with acute COVID-19.

V is TRBV24-1 and J is TRBJ2-3; 11 bases match TRBD2. The CDR3 length is 17 residues. CDR1 is KGHDR, CDR2 SFDVKD, per germline. Trimming at V came to 4 bases and at J to 2 bases, leaving 7 bases not matched to a gene. This chain's CDR3 is CATSELTSGNYTDTQYF. CDR3 nucleotides: TGTGCCACCAGTGAATTGACTAGCGGGAACTACACAGATACGCAGTATTTT.

The chain combines TRBV6-2 or TRBV6-3 with TRBJ2-3; D uncertain. The length of the CDR3 is 15 residues. From germline, CDR1 is MNHEY and CDR2 SVGEGT. V lost 7 bases to trimming and J lost 2 bases, with 16 bases between them. The CDR3 bases are TGTGCCAGCAACCCTCGTGGGCGAGTCACAGATACGCAGTATTTT. Encoded protein: CASNPRGRVTDTQYF.

The chain has TRBV10-2 and TRBJ2-7, with TRBD2 identical over 13 bases. Per the germline V gene, CDR1 is WSHSY and CDR2 is SAAADI. Unmatched junction bases numbered 9, after V lost 3 bases and J lost 7 bases. The CDR3 is 16 residues long. CDR3 protein: CASSEGTSGRGNEQYF. DNA for the CDR3: TGCGCCAGCAGTGAAGGAACTAGCGGGAGGGGGAATGAGCAGTACTTC.

This chain uses TRBV12-1 with TRBJ2-7; the DNA was not used to check the table's D call, TRBD2. TRBV12-1 is termed a pseudogene. CDR3 length: 14 residues. The CDR3: CASSATRLCYEQYF. The CDR3, as DNA: TGTGCCAGCAGCGCTACTAGGTTATGCTACGAGCAGTACTTC.

The V call is TRBV6-5, the J call TRBJ1-3; D perhaps matches TRBD1 (5 bases). V was pared by 2 bases and J by 0 bases, with 8 bases between. The CDR3 is 15 residues long. The germline V gene has CDR1 MNHEY and CDR2 SVGAGI. Here the CDR3 reads CASSYGGVSGNTIYF. In DNA form, the CDR3 reads TGTGCCAGCAGTTACGGGGGGGTCTCTGGAAACACCATATATTTT.

Points on this clone: Other DNA sequences within the sample encode an identical CDR3. The chain is built from TRBV3-1 (or the pseudogene TRBV3-2) and TRBJ2-2; D unclear. Germline-derived CDR1 and CDR2 are LGHDT and YNNKEL (reference sequence). The V end lost 3 bases, the J end lost 6 bases, and 5 bases lay between the germline ends. This CDR3 contains 12 residues. The CDR3 coding sequence is TGTGCCAGCAGCCACCAGGCCGGGGAGCTGTTTTTT. Its protein is CASSHQAGELFF.

The CDR3: CAWRPGGGGVLAELFF. CDR3 nucleotides: TGTGCCTGGAGGCCGGGAGGGGGGGGTGTTCTAGCGGAGCTGTTTTTT. V usage is TRBV30 and J usage is TRBJ2-2, with 8 bases aligning to TRBD2. The germline V gene has CDR1 GTSNPN and CDR2 SVGIG (reference sequence). CDR3 length: 16 amino acids. J gave up 10 bases and V 3 bases, and 16 bases lay outside the gene matches.

The gene calls are TRBV6-1 and TRBJ2-7; 12 positions agree with TRBD1. The germline gives CDR1 MNHNS, CDR2 SASEGT. The CDR3 is 16 amino acids. Trimming at V came to 3 bases and at J to 6 bases, leaving 9 bases not matched to a gene. As DNA, the CDR3 is TGTGCCAGCAGTGAGTACCCCGGGACAGGGGGCAGCGAGCAGTACTTC. Translation gives CASSEYPGTGGSEQYF.

This chain uses TRBV19 with TRBJ2-3; TRBD2 aligns across 8 bases. The junction had 10 bases not matched to a gene; V was cut back by 6 bases and J by 2 bases. The CDR3 has 16 residues. CDR1 is LNHDA, CDR2 SQIVND, per germline (reference sequence). Here the CDR3 reads CASRDTGGGPTDTQYF. The CDR3 DNA reads as TGTGCCAGTAGGGACACCGGGGGGGGGCCCACAGATACGCAGTATTTT.

The chain recombines TRBV7-3 with TRBJ2-7; 8 nucleotides align to TRBD2. Trimming cost V 2 bases and J 6 bases; bases outside gene matches: 3. The germline V gene has CDR1 SGHTA and CDR2 FQGTGA. There are 13 residues in the CDR3. CDR3 coding DNA: TGTGCCAGCAGCTTAGGGCTAGCGGGCGAGCAGTACTTC. The encoded protein is CASSLGLAGEQYF.

The chain combines TRBV2 with TRBJ1-5, with D tentatively TRBD1 (6 bases). Germline CDR1 reads SNHLY; CDR2 reads FYNNEI. The CDR3 totals 15 residues. The ends were cut back, 5 bases at V and 3 bases at J, with 14 bases in the middle. CDR3 nucleotides: TGTGCCAGCAGTCCGCGCCAGGGGAACAATCAGCCCCAGCATTTT. Translating it yields CASSPRQGNNQPQHF.